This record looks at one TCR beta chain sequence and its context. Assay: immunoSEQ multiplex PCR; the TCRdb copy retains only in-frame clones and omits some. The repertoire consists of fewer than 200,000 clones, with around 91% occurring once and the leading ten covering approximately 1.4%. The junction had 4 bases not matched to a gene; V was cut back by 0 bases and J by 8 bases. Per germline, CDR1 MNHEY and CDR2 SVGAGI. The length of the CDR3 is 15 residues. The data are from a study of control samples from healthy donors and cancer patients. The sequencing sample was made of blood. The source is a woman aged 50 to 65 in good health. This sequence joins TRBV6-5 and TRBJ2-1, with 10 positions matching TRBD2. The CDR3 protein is CASSYSSGGAHEQFF. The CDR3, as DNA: TGTGCCAGCAGTTACTCCAGCGGGGGGGCCCATGAGCAGTTCTTC.